These 27 T cell receptor beta chains were all obtained from the same sample, sequenced in a study of OX40 agonist ivuxolimab in advanced cancers. Only in-frame clones appear in the TCRdb table, and some are missing; sequencing was by immunoSEQ multiplex PCR. The sample lists about 78,000 clones, around nine tenths seen once, with 2.8% in the top ten. The material was CD4+ or CD8+ T cells sorted from blood, obtained in a trial of the OX40 agonist ivuxolimab. The receptor source for this set is an adult with an advanced solid tumor such as melanoma, head and neck, liver or kidney cancer.

The rearrangement joins TRBV7-9 to TRBJ2-7; D possibly corresponds to TRBD1 (6 bases). This CDR3 region has 15 residues. The ends were cut back, 5 bases at V and 1 base at J, with 15 bases in the middle. Germline V gene data show CDR1 as SEHNR and CDR2 as FQNEAQ (reference sequence). The CDR3 is CASSPWDTISYEQYF. In nucleotides, the CDR3 is TGTGCCAGCAGCCCCTGGGACACGATTTCCTACGAGCAGTACTTC.

The chain recombines TRBV29-1 with TRBJ2-4, with no clear D. There are 13 residues in the CDR3. Trimming removed 5 bases from V and 7 bases from J, with 15 bases in between. Germline CDR1 reads SQVTM; CDR2 reads ANQGSEA. CDR3 sequence: CSVKMTDGNIQYF. The CDR3 nucleotides read TGCAGCGTTAAAATGACGGACGGCAACATTCAGTACTTC.

The rearrangement links TRBV7-2 to TRBJ2-1; 8 bases are shared with TRBD2. The CDR3 runs to 15 residues. V lost 4 bases, J lost 6 bases, and 8 bases stayed unmatched. The germline V gene has CDR1 SGHTA and CDR2 FQGNSA. The CDR3 DNA follows: TGTGCCAGCAGCTCAATTAGCGGGGCCCCCAATGAGCAGTTCTTC. It specifies CASSSISGAPNEQFF.

This chain connects TRBV19 to TRBJ2-7; TRBD2 is a possible D gene (6 bases). Germline assignment: CDR1 LNHDA and CDR2 SQIVND (reference sequence). V lost 3 bases to trimming and J lost 2 bases, with 14 bases between them. The CDR3 has 15 residues. This CDR3 reads CASSIRRVSPYEQYF. As DNA, the CDR3 is TGTGCCAGTAGTATCAGGAGGGTCAGTCCCTACGAGCAGTACTTC.

This sequence joins TRBV7-2 and TRBJ2-1, with D tentatively TRBD2 (8 bases). The V gene lost 6 bases and the J gene lost 3 bases, with 15 bases spanning the gap. The CDR3 contains 15 residues. Looked up from germline, CDR1 is SGHTA and CDR2 is FQGNSA. The CDR3 sequence is CASSPGGTVYNEQFF. The CDR3 DNA reads as TGTGCCAGCAGTCCGGGGGGGACAGTCTACAATGAGCAGTTCTTC. Filled out from reference TRBV7-2 and TRBJ2-1, the complete variable domain reads GAGVSQSPSNKVTEKGKDVELRCDPISGHTALYWYRQSLGQGLEFLIYFQGNSAPDKSGLPSDRFSAERTGGSVSTLTIQRTQQEDSAVYLCASSPGGTVYNEQFFGPGTRLTVL.

This chain joins TRBV19 and TRBJ2-2; 8 bases map to TRBD2. CDR3 size: 16 residues. Per the germline V gene, CDR1 is LNHDA and CDR2 is SQIVND (reference sequence). After removal of 1 base from V and 7 bases from J, the junction contained 8 bases not matched to a gene. The CDR3 sequence is CASSIGLAGLGGELFF. As DNA, the CDR3 is TGTGCCAGTAGTATAGGCCTAGCGGGTCTGGGCGGGGAGCTGTTTTTT.

V usage is TRBV18 and J usage is TRBJ2-1, with 11 bases identical to TRBD2. CDR3 length: 17 residues. CDR1 and CDR2 (germline): KGHSH, LQKENI. V dropped 0 bases and J dropped 4; count of bases not matched to a gene: 5. The CDR3 DNA reads as TGTGCCAGCTCACCACCGAGTCTAGCGGGAGGATACAATGAGCAGTTCTTC. Protein product: CASSPPSLAGGYNEQFF.

J is TRBJ1-2 and V is TRBV7-2; D unclear. Germline lookup yields CDR1 SGHTA and CDR2 FQGNSA. V was clipped by 7 bases and J by 3 bases, with 15 bases between them. CDR3 length equals 14 residues. CDR3 DNA sequence: TGTGCCAGCACTTCAAGAGTCGGATACTATGGCTACACCTTC. This encodes CASTSRVGYYGYTF.

The gene calls are TRBV7-2 and TRBJ1-6; D is possibly TRBD1 (6 bases). Trimming stripped 1 base from V and 12 bases from J, with 16 bases between. The CDR3 sequence is 15 residues long. Germline V CDR1 and CDR2: SGHTA, FQGNSA. CDR3 DNA: TGTGCCAGCAGCTTAGGGGGCCGTCAAGGGGGACCCCTCCACTTT. Residues: CASSLGGRQGGPLHF.

This sequence joins TRBV5-1 and TRBJ2-6; D is perhaps TRBD1 (5 bases). V lost 4 bases and J 0 bases, leaving 8 bases between the germline ends. CDR1 is SGHRS, CDR2 YFSETQ, per germline. This CDR3 has 15 amino acids. The CDR3 DNA is TGCGCCAGCAGCCTGACAGTCTCTGGGGCCAACGTCCTGACTTTC. Encoded protein: CASSLTVSGANVLTF.

The CDR3, as DNA: TGCGCCAGCAGCTTGGGAGGGCAGCCTAATGAAAAACTGTTTTTT. Its protein is CASSLGGQPNEKLFF. The V and J genes are TRBV5-1 and TRBJ1-4; D not certain. V was trimmed by 0 bases and J by 3 bases, leaving 9 bases between them. Germline CDR1 SGHRS, CDR2 YFSETQ. The CDR3 loop spans 15 amino acids.

The chain carries TRBV9 and TRBJ2-3; D might be TRBD1 (6 bases). V lost 7 bases and J 2 bases, leaving 17 bases between the germline ends. Germline CDR1 SGDLS, CDR2 YYNGEE. This CDR3 region has 15 residues. CDR3 residues: CASGPTGQNTDTQYF. CDR3 DNA: TGTGCCAGCGGTCCCACAGGACAGAACACAGATACGCAGTATTTT. Together with reference TRBV9 and TRBJ2-3, the CDR3 gives the full variable domain: DSGVTQTPKHLITATGQRVTLRCSPRSGDLSVYWYQQSLDQGLQFLIQYYNGEERAKGNILERFSAQQFPDLHSELNLSSLELGDSALYFCASGPTGQNTDTQYFGPGTRLTVL.

The chain combines TRBV30 with TRBJ1-4, with TRBD1 matching 7 bases. Germline CDR1 is GTSNPN and CDR2 is SVGIG (reference sequence). The CDR3 has 15 residues. The V segment lost 3 bases and the J segment 7 bases; nucleotides outside the gene matches: 11. CDR3 sequence: CAWSLRGREGEKLFF. CDR3 nucleotides: TGTGCCTGGAGCCTAAGGGGGCGAGAAGGTGAAAAACTGTTTTTT.

The J gene is TRBJ2-7, the V gene TRBV6-6; TRBD1 agrees at 8 bases. Trimming at V came to 7 bases and at J to 11 bases, leaving 16 bases not matched to a gene. The germline CDR1 and CDR2 sequences are MNHNY and SVGAGI (reference sequence). The CDR3 sequence is 14 residues long. The DNA of the CDR3 is TGTGCCAGCACTCTCAAAGCGGACAGGGTGAAGGAGTACTTC. Amino acid sequence: CASTLKADRVKEYF.

The V and J genes are TRBV18 and TRBJ2-5; TRBD2 is a possible D gene (5 bases). V lost 2 bases to trimming and J lost 1 base, with 8 bases between them. Germline CDR1 reads KGHSH; CDR2 reads LQKENI. CDR3 length: 14 residues. The CDR3 DNA reads TGTGCCAGCTCACCAAAGACTACCCAAGAGACCCAGTACTTC. Translating it yields CASSPKTTQETQYF.

This chain joins TRBV7-2 and TRBJ2-2; D is uncertain. The CDR3 loop spans 13 amino acids. CDR1 and CDR2 (germline): SGHTA, FQGNSA. Trimming pared 2 bases from V and 7 bases from J, leaving 8 bases between. The CDR3 sequence: CASSLSWSGELFF. The CDR3 coding sequence is TGTGCCAGCAGCTTATCTTGGAGCGGGGAGCTGTTTTTT.

This chain uses TRBV27 with TRBJ2-1; 8 nucleotides agree with TRBD1. This CDR3 is 14 amino acids long. The ends lost 6 bases at V and 2 bases at J; junction bases unmatched: 3. Germline CDR1 reads MNHEY; CDR2 reads SMNVEV (reference sequence). The CDR3 spells CASRSDRAYNEQFF. CDR3 coding DNA: TGTGCCAGCAGATCGGACAGGGCCTACAATGAGCAGTTCTTC.

The chain carries TRBV7-9 and TRBJ2-7; 7 nucleotides line up with TRBD1. CDR1 and CDR2 (germline): SEHNR, FQNEAQ (reference sequence). The CDR3 spans 14 residues. Germline trimming cut 5 bases from V and 3 bases from J; bases unmatched to any gene: 7. CDR3 protein: CASSPSGQFYEQYF. The CDR3 nucleotides read TGTGCCAGCAGCCCCTCGGGACAGTTCTACGAGCAGTACTTC.

The count of this clone is one. The J gene is TRBJ2-3, the V gene TRBV6-1; possible D gene TRBD1, 6 bases. The germline V gene encodes CDR1 MNHNS and CDR2 SASEGT. Deletions cut 7 bases from V and 0 bases from J, with 14 bases between. The CDR3 totals 15 residues. For the CDR3, the DNA is TGTGCCAGCAAACAGGGACACCGTAGCACAGATACGCAGTATTTT. This gives the protein CASKQGHRSTDTQYF.

This clone appeared a single time. The gene calls are TRBV10-2 and TRBJ1-2, with D uncertain. The CDR3 has 14 amino acids. Trimming took 4 bases from V and 4 from J, leaving 13 bases between them. In germline, CDR1 is WSHSY, CDR2 SAAADI. CDR3 in DNA: TGCGCCAGCAGTGGGAAGAGGACGGGCTATGGCTACACCTTC. This codes for CASSGKRTGYGYTF.

V is TRBV9 and J is TRBJ2-1; 8 nucleotides agree with TRBD2. The CDR3 is 16 residues long. Trimming at V came to 2 bases and at J to 0 bases, leaving 4 bases not matched to a gene. Germline CDR1 reads SGDLS; CDR2 reads YYNGEE. The CDR3 region is CASSVSGTSSYNEQFF. Written as DNA, the CDR3 is TGTGCCAGCAGCGTTAGCGGGACTAGCTCCTACAATGAGCAGTTCTTC.

The chain has TRBV28 and TRBJ2-1; 7 nucleotides agree with TRBD2. CDR1 and CDR2 from the germline V gene are MDHEN and SYDVKM. CDR3 length equals 15 residues. Unmatched junction bases numbered 5, after V lost 2 bases and J lost 4 bases. The CDR3 sequence is CASSLPSGGYNEQFF. DNA for the CDR3: TGTGCCAGCAGTTTACCGTCGGGGGGTTACAATGAGCAGTTCTTC.

The chain uses TRBV21-1 and TRBJ1-6; the table assigns TRBD1, which was not confirmed against the DNA. TRBV21-1 is classified as a pseudogene. This CDR3 has 19 residues. CDR3 nucleotide sequence: TGTGCCAGCAGCAAAGTTGAGACGACAGCGTGCTCCTATAATTCACCCCTCCACTTT. As protein: CASSKVETTACSYNSPLHF.

The rearrangement uses TRBV28 and TRBJ1-1; the D is unclear. Per germline, CDR1 MDHEN and CDR2 SYDVKM. This CDR3 region has 15 residues. Trimming cost V 7 bases and J 2 bases, with 17 bases left between them. CDR3 region: CASTIGGFTNTEAFF. For the CDR3, the DNA is TGTGCCAGCACCATCGGAGGATTTACTAACACTGAAGCTTTCTTT.

This chain uses TRBV27 with TRBJ1-4; no firm D call. The CDR3 contains 14 residues. V was clipped by 7 bases and J by 7 bases, with 16 bases between them. CDR1 is MNHEY, CDR2 SMNVEV, per germline (reference sequence). The DNA of the CDR3 is TGTGCCAGCAAGGGCCAGCTCGCGGGTGAAAAACTGTTTTTT. As protein: CASKGQLAGEKLFF.

The genes are TRBV19 and TRBJ2-4; TRBD1 agrees at 7 bases. With 7 bases clipped from V and 8 bases from J, the junction kept 8 bases outside the gene matches. The CDR3 consists of 13 residues. Germline values: CDR1 LNHDA, CDR2 SQIVND (reference sequence). The CDR3 loop reads CASTYRGADIQYF. Here the CDR3 DNA reads TGTGCCAGTACCTACAGGGGAGCGGACATTCAGTACTTC.

J is TRBJ2-5 and V is TRBV11-2, with TRBD2 identical over 8 bases. Trimming cost V 5 bases and J 5 bases; bases outside gene matches: 13. The CDR3 contains 16 residues. Germline V lookup: CDR1 SGHAT, CDR2 FQNNGV. CDR3 DNA: TGTGCCAGCAGCGGACGCGGGGAGCGGGGGTCGGAGACCCAGTACTTC. It specifies CASSGRGERGSETQYF.